What follows is one T cell receptor (beta chain) and its context. The data were taken from a study of blood T cell repertoires in COVID-19. Whole-study context: The United States, Italy and Spain provided the acute and convalescent COVID-19 samples.

Per the original data handling: Nucleated cell number was recorded as an estimate derived from reference gene primer amplification. TCRdb's copy holds only in-frame clones and misses some; the assay was immunoSEQ multiplex PCR. V and J calls plus clone size are reproduced from that table; the DNA served to infer D and trimming. Of approximately 120,000 clones in the sample, 70% to 90% were seen once. Per the germline V gene, CDR1 is MNHEY and CDR2 is SVGAGI. V shed 6 bases and J shed 3 bases, with 15 bases lying between them. This CDR3 has 14 residues. This TCR came from a woman aged 50 to 60 with acute or convalescent COVID-19. The chain uses TRBV6-5 and TRBJ2-7, with D perhaps TRBD2 (6 bases). Specimen: peripheral blood. For the CDR3, the DNA is TGTGCCAGCAGGCTGTTCGGACTAAACTACGAGCAGTACTTC. Its protein is CASRLFGLNYEQYF.